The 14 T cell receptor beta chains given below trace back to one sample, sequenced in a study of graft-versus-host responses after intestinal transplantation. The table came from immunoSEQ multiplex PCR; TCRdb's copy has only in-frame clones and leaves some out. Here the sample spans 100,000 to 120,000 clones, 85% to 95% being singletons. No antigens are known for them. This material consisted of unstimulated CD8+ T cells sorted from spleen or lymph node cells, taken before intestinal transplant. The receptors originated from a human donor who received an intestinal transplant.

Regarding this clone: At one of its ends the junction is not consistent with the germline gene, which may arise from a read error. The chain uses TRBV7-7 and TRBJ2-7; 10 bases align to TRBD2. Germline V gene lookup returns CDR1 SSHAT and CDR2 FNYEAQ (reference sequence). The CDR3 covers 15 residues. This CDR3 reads CASSQGLASSYEQYF. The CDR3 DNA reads TGTGCTAGCAGCCAGGGACTAGCGAGCTCCTACGAGCAGTACTTC. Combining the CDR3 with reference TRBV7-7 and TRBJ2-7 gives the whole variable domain GAGVSQSPRYKVTKRGQDVTLRCDPISSHATLYWYQQALGQGPEFLTYFNYEAQPDKSGLPSDRFSAERPEGSISTLTIQRTEQRDSAMYRCASSQGLASSYEQYFGPGTRLTVT.

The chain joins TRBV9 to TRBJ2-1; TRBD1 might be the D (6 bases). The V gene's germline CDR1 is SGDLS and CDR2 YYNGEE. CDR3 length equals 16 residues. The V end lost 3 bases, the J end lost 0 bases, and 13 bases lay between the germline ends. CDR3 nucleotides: TGTGCCAGCAGCGACAGACAGGTTAGCTCCTACAATGAGCAGTTCTTC. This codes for CASSDRQVSSYNEQFF.

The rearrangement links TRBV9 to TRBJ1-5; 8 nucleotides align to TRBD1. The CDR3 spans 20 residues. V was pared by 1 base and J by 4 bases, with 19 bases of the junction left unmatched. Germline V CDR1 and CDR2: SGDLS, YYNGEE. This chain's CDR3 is CASSVRFGRGRGGENQPQHF. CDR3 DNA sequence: TGTGCCAGCAGCGTAAGGTTCGGCAGGGGGCGCGGAGGAGAGAATCAGCCCCAGCATTTT.

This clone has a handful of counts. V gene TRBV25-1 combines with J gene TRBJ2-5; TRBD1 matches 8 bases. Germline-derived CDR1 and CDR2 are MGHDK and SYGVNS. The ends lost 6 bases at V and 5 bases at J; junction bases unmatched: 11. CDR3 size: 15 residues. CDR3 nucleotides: TGTGCCAGCAGCGCTTTTTCAGGGGGCTCGGAGACCCAGTACTTC. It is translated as CASSAFSGGSETQYF.

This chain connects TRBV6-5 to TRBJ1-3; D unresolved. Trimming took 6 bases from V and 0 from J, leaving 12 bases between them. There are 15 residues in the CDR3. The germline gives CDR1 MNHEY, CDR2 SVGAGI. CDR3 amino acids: CASRMSAYSGNTIYF. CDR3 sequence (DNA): TGTGCCAGCAGAATGTCAGCGTACTCTGGAAACACCATATATTTT.

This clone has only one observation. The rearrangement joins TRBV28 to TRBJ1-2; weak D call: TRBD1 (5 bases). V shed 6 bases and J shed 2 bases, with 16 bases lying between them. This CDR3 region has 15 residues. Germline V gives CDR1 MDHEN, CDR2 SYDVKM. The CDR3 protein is CASSSDSFINYGYTF. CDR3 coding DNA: TGTGCCAGCAGCTCCGACAGTTTCATAAACTATGGCTACACCTTC.

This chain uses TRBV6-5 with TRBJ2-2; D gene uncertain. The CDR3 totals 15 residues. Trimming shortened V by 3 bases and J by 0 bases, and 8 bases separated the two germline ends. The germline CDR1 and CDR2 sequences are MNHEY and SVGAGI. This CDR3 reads CASSYDIANTGELFF. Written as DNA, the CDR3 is TGTGCCAGCAGTTATGACATTGCGAACACCGGGGAGCTGTTTTTT.

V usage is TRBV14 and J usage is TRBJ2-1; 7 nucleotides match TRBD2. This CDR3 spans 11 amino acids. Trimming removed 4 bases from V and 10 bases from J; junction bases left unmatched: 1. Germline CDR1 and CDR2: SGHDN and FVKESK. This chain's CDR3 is CASSPAGEQFF. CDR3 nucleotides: TGTGCCAGCAGCCCAGCGGGGGAGCAGTTCTTC. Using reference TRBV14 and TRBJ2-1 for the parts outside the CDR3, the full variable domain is EAGVTQFPSHSVIEKGQTVTLRCDPISGHDNLYWYRRVMGKEIKFLLHFVKESKQDESGMPNNRFLAERTGGTYSTLKVQPAELEDSGVYFCASSPAGEQFFGPGTRLTVL.

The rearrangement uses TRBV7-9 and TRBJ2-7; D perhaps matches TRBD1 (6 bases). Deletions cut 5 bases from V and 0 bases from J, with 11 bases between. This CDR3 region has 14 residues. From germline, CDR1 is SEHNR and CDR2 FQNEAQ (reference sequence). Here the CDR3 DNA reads TGTGCCAGCAGCCCCACAGGGTCCTCCTACGAGCAGTACTTC. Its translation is CASSPTGSSYEQYF.

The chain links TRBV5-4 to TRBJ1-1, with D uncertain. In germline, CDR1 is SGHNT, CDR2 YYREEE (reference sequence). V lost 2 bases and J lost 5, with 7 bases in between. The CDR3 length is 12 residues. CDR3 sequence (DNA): TGTGCCAGCAGCTTAGGACGGACTGAAGCTTTCTTT. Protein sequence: CASSLGRTEAFF.

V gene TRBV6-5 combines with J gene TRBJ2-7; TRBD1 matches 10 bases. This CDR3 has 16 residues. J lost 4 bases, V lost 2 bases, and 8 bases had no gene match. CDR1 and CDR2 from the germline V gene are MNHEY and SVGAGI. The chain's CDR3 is CASSYDGRTGGYEQYF. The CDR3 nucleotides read TGTGCCAGCAGTTACGATGGGCGGACAGGGGGTTACGAGCAGTACTTC.

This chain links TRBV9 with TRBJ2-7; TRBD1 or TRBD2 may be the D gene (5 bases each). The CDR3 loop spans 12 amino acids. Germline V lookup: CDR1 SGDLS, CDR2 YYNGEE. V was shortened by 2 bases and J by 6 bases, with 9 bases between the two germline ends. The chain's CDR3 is CASSVSGGEQYF. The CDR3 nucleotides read TGTGCCAGCAGCGTCAGTGGGGGCGAGCAGTACTTC.

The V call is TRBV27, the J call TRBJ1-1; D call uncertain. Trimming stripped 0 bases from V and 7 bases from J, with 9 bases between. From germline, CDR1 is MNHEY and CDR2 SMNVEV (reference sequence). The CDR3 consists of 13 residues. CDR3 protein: CASSLSGSVEAFF. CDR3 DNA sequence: TGTGCCAGCAGTTTATCAGGGTCAGTTGAAGCTTTCTTT.

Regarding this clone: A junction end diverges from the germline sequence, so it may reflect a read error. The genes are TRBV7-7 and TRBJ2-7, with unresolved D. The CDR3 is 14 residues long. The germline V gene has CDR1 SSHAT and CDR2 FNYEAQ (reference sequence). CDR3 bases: TGTGCTAGCAGCTCCGAATTTGGGAACTACGAGCAGTACTTC. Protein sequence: CASSSEFGNYEQYF.